The source of this T cell receptor (beta chain) is a study of CD8 T cells in Susac syndrome. J lost 5 bases, V lost 0 bases, and 7 bases had no gene match. The CDR3 has 15 amino acids. Germline V gives CDR1 SGDLS, CDR2 YYNGEE. With random hexamers, reverse transcription was performed on about 0.5 to 1 ug of RNA. A single record per CDR3 protein comes from TCRdb applying MiXCR to the immunoSEQ multiplex PCR reads. The sample contains some 100,000 distinct CDR3 sequences, nearly 97% of which appear only once. Sequencing was carried out using CD8+ T cells from PBMCs. The chain carries TRBV9 and TRBJ1-2; 7 bases line up with TRBD1. This TCR was recovered from a human donor with Susac syndrome. The CDR3 loop reads CASSVGIQGRYGYTF. The DNA of the CDR3 is TGTGCCAGCAGCGTAGGGATACAGGGGAGATATGGCTACACCTTC.